One sample yielded the 24 T cell receptor beta chains listed below, sequenced in a study of Graves' ophthalmopathy and Graves' hyperthyroidism. Amplification targeted the TCR beta CDR3 regions, with RNA transcripts as the source material. HTBI primers were used in a first-round RT-PCR, which preceded a second-round multiplex PCR. TCRdb re-derived calls from the multiplex PCR reads in MiXCR, one entry per CDR3 protein. The table includes 650,000 to 900,000 distinct CDR3 sequences, approximately 40% detected once. The sequenced material came from peripheral blood. The receptor source for this set is an adult man with Graves' ophthalmopathy.

For this clonotype: Compared with germline, one end of the junction differs, possibly owing to a read error. This chain joins TRBV7-3 and TRBJ2-7; a weak D match, TRBD2 (5 bases). The CDR3 has 13 residues. CDR1 and CDR2 from the germline V gene are SGHTA and FQGTGA. This CDR3 reads CASNSYSGYEQHF. The CDR3 bases are TGTGCCAGCAACTCCTATTCGGGGTACGAGCAGCACTTC.

This clonotype has more than one count but fewer than ten. The chain employs TRBV25-1 and TRBJ2-2, with a weak D call TRBD2 (6 bases). The V end lost 3 bases, the J end lost 8 bases, and 16 bases lay between the germline ends. This CDR3 contains 15 residues. Germline assignment: CDR1 MGHDK and CDR2 SYGVNS. As DNA, the CDR3 is TGTGCCAGCAGTGATAGTGCCGGGGAGGCTGGGGAGCTGTTTTTT. As protein: CASSDSAGEAGELFF.

This clonotype has just a few counts. The chain combines TRBV12-3 or TRBV12-4 with TRBJ1-2, with TRBD1 matching 7 bases. The CDR3 is 14 residues long. With V trimmed by 2 bases and J by 3 bases, 3 bases remained unmatched. As DNA, the CDR3 is TGTGCCAGCAGTTTACAGGGGGGTTACTATGGCTACACCTTC. Its protein is CASSLQGGYYGYTF.

V gene TRBV10-3 combines with J gene TRBJ1-5, with D maybe TRBD1 (6 bases). The germline V gene has CDR1 ENHRY and CDR2 SYGVKD. This CDR3 is built from 16 residues. Trimming took 10 bases from V and 6 from J, leaving 25 bases between them. This CDR3 reads CASSRKGQGGGQPQHF. The DNA of the CDR3 is TGTGCCAGCAGCCGCAAGGGGCAGGGAGGGGGTCAGCCCCAGCATTTT.

This clonotype was counted between two and nine times. V is TRBV24-1 and J is TRBJ1-6, with 8 nucleotides matching TRBD1. Looked up from germline, CDR1 is KGHDR and CDR2 is SFDVKD. The CDR3 has 18 residues. Germline trimming cut 3 bases from V and 2 bases from J; bases unmatched to any gene: 8. The CDR3, as DNA: TGTGCCACCAGTGATAAAGACAGGGGCTACACCTATAATTCACCCCTCCACTTT. Translating it yields CATSDKDRGYTYNSPLHF.

The chain carries TRBV29-1 and TRBJ1-4; 11 bases line up with TRBD1. V gave up 7 bases and J gave up 3 bases; unmatched junction bases: 7. CDR1 and CDR2 (germline): SQVTM, ANQGSEA. CDR3 length: 15 amino acids. Here the CDR3 DNA reads TGCAGCGCTTACCGGGACAGGGGGGCTAATGAAAAACTGTTTTTT. It yields the protein CSAYRDRGANEKLFF. The full variable domain, its missing parts supplied by reference TRBV29-1 and TRBJ1-4, is SAVISQKPSRDICQRGTSLTIQCQVDSQVTMMFWYRQQPGQSLTLIATANQGSEATYESGFVIDKFPISRPNLTFSTLTVSNMSPEDSSIYLCSAYRDRGANEKLFFGSGTQLSVL.

This clonotype appeared a few times. The rearrangement joins TRBV7-9 to TRBJ2-2; D call uncertain. Germline V CDR1 and CDR2: SEHNR, FQNEAQ (reference sequence). The CDR3 sequence is 16 residues long. Between the trimmed V and J ends, which lost 3 bases and 0 bases, there was a span of 11 bases. CDR3 in amino acids: CASSLDPRPNTGELFF. CDR3 in DNA: TGTGCCAGCAGCTTGGATCCCAGACCGAACACCGGGGAGCTGTTTTTT.

The V call is TRBV7-8, the J call TRBJ2-2; 8 bases map to TRBD2. V dropped 6 bases and J dropped 6; count of bases not matched to a gene: 6. The V gene's germline CDR1 is SGHVS and CDR2 FQNEAQ. The CDR3 length is 14 residues. The chain's CDR3 is CASSPPGLAGELFF. Here the CDR3 DNA reads TGTGCCAGCAGTCCCCCGGGACTAGCCGGGGAGCTGTTTTTT.

Remarks on this clonotype: Germline is not matched at one junction end, which may reflect a read error. This rearrangement joins TRBV10-3 to TRBJ1-1, with 11 bases that match TRBD1. The CDR3 runs to 14 residues. Germline values: CDR1 ENHRY, CDR2 SYGVKD. The chain's CDR3 is CASSYGTGGTEAFF. The CDR3 DNA reads TGTGCCAGCAGTTACGGGACAGGGGGCACTGAAGCTTTCTTT.

This clonotype was detected ten times or more. The chain is built from TRBV9 and TRBJ2-7, with D possibly TRBD2 on 6 matching bases. This CDR3 spans 15 amino acids. Germline assignment: CDR1 SGDLS and CDR2 YYNGEE. Trimming removed 0 bases at V and 6 bases at J, with 16 bases between. The CDR3 bases are TGTGCCAGCAGCGTAGATACTAGCTCGACGGGCGAGCAGTACTTC. Protein product: CASSVDTSSTGEQYF.

The chain combines TRBV15 with TRBJ2-6, with D perhaps matching TRBD2 (5 bases). The V gene lost 0 bases and the J gene lost 4 bases, with 10 bases spanning the gap. Germline V gene data show CDR1 as LNHNV and CDR2 as YYDKDF (reference sequence). There are 16 residues in the CDR3. This chain's CDR3 is CATSRDRGLGANVLTF. In DNA form, the CDR3 reads TGTGCCACCAGCAGAGATCGAGGACTCGGGGCCAACGTCCTGACTTTC.

This clonotype was recorded only once. This sequence joins TRBV29-1 and TRBJ2-5; D is ambiguous. Trimming removed 0 bases from V and 5 bases from J, with 4 bases in between. CDR3 length equals 11 residues. The germline V gene has CDR1 SQVTM and CDR2 ANQGSEA. Here the CDR3 reads CSVEERETQYF. The CDR3 nucleotides read TGCAGCGTTGAAGAGCGGGAGACCCAGTACTTC.

This clonotype was counted a few times. The chain links TRBV5-6 to TRBJ2-5; 12 nucleotides agree with TRBD2. The ends lost 3 bases at V and 4 bases at J; junction bases unmatched: 4. The CDR3 consists of 15 residues. In germline, CDR1 is SGHDT, CDR2 YYEEEE. In DNA, the CDR3 is TGTGCCAGCAGCTGGGAGGGACTAGCGGGAGAGACCCAGTACTTC. Translated: CASSWEGLAGETQYF.

This rearrangement joins TRBV25-1 to TRBJ2-2, with no clear D. The CDR3 totals 18 residues. V was clipped by 5 bases and J by 3 bases, with 22 bases between them. Looked up from germline, CDR1 is MGHDK and CDR2 is SYGVNS. The CDR3, as DNA: TGTGCCAGCAGTTTATGGGCGTTGAACGCGGATGACACCGGGGAGCTGTTTTTT. Protein: CASSLWALNADDTGELFF.

This clonotype was seen only a few times. The rearrangement uses TRBV4-2 and TRBJ1-2; D perhaps matches TRBD1 (6 bases). The CDR3 runs to 14 residues. Germline CDR1 reads LGHNA; CDR2 reads YNFKEQ. Between the trimmed V and J ends, which lost 1 base and 4 bases, there was a span of 10 bases. The CDR3 region has the DNA TGTGCCAGCAGCCAAGGGACAGCCTCCTATGGCTACACCTTC. Its protein product is CASSQGTASYGYTF.

In the case of this clonotype: The germline gene is not matched at one end of the junction; a read error may be the cause. The chain links TRBV2 to TRBJ2-5, with D perhaps assigned TRBD1 or TRBD2 (5 bases each). Germline assignment: CDR1 SNHLY and CDR2 FYNNEI. The CDR3 has 13 amino acids. The CDR3, as DNA: TGCGCCAGCAGTGATTCTGGGGTGGGGGCCCAGTACTTC. Protein product: CASSDSGVGAQYF.

A note on this clonotype: With a much larger clone just one base away, this may be a read error. This chain joins TRBV24-1 and TRBJ2-5; 8 nucleotides line up with TRBD2. V shed 10 bases and J 7 bases; nucleotides not matched to a gene: 10. This CDR3 region has 13 residues. Germline CDR1 is KGHDR and CDR2 is SFDVKD. The CDR3 spells CATSGGALGTQYF. Written as DNA, the CDR3 is TGTGCCACATCGGGGGGGGCATTGGGGACCCAGTACTTC.

This clonotype was recorded many times. The chain couples TRBV9 to TRBJ1-2; 9 bases align to TRBD1. The CDR3 is 13 amino acids. J lost 3 bases, V lost 6 bases, and 3 bases had no gene match. Germline values: CDR1 SGDLS, CDR2 YYNGEE. The CDR3 loop is CASTTGGDYGYTF. CDR3 nucleotides: TGTGCCAGCACTACAGGGGGCGACTATGGCTACACCTTC. Based on the CDR3 plus reference TRBV9 and TRBJ1-2, the full variable domain is DSGVTQTPKHLITATGQRVTLRCSPRSGDLSVYWYQQSLDQGLQFLIQYYNGEERAKGNILERFSAQQFPDLHSELNLSSLELGDSALYFCASTTGGDYGYTFGSGTRLTVV.

This chain uses TRBV7-2 with TRBJ1-1; D not certain. The V and J ends lost 1 base and 11 bases respectively, with 14 bases between them. This CDR3 has 13 residues. Germline CDR1 SGHTA, CDR2 FQGNSA. CDR3 loop: CASSLVPGIMAFF. For the CDR3, the DNA is TGTGCCAGCAGCTTAGTCCCGGGTATCATGGCTTTCTTT.

This clonotype was detected a few times. This chain joins TRBV5-5 and TRBJ1-1; D may be TRBD1 (5 bases). This CDR3 is 15 amino acids long. Germline V gives CDR1 SGHKS, CDR2 YYEKEE (reference sequence). Trimming shortened V by 3 bases and J by 0 bases, and 12 bases separated the two germline ends. CDR3 sequence (DNA): TGTGCCAGCAGCTCGAGAATGACAGTGAACACTGAAGCTTTCTTT. This translates into CASSSRMTVNTEAFF.

The gene calls are TRBV29-1 and TRBJ1-2; 7 bases are shared with TRBD1. CDR3 length: 12 residues. CDR1 and CDR2 (germline): SQVTM, ANQGSEA. The trim removed 3 bases at V and 7 bases at J, leaving 5 bases unmatched. Written as DNA, the CDR3 is TGCAGCGTTGAGAGGGGGCTTGTTGGCTACACCTTC. This gives the protein CSVERGLVGYTF.

This clonotype came up many times. The V gene is TRBV2, the J gene TRBJ2-7; the D gene is possibly TRBD2 (6 bases). Trimming took 7 bases from V and 3 from J, leaving 22 bases between them. There are 16 residues in the CDR3. CDR1 and CDR2 (germline): SNHLY, FYNNEI. Written as DNA, the CDR3 is TGTGCCAGCACTGATCTCTACGAATCGCGGGACTACGAGCAGTACTTC. Translation: CASTDLYESRDYEQYF.

This clonotype was observed at least ten times. The chain has TRBV7-9 and TRBJ2-7; no clear D. Per germline, CDR1 SEHNR and CDR2 FQNEAQ (reference sequence). Trimming removed 5 bases at V and 3 bases at J, with 14 bases between. This CDR3 spans 14 amino acids. The CDR3 DNA reads TGTGCCAGCAGCGGGGTATACCCGATCTACGAGCAGTACTTC. The encoded protein is CASSGVYPIYEQYF.

This clonotype was found many times. This rearrangement joins TRBV5-8 to TRBJ1-2; D not certain. CDR3 length equals 12 residues. In germline, CDR1 is SGHTS, CDR2 YDEGEE. V lost 0 bases to trimming and J lost 3 bases, with 3 bases between them. The CDR3 loop reads CASSLADYGYTF. The CDR3 region has the DNA TGTGCCAGCAGCTTGGCCGACTATGGCTACACCTTC. Full variable domain (rest looked up from reference TRBV5-8 and TRBJ1-2): EAGVTQSPTHLIKTRGQQATLRCSPISGHTSVYWYQQALGLGLQFLLWYDEGEERNRGNFPPRFSGRQFPNYSSELNVNALELEDSALYLCASSLADYGYTFGSGTRLTVV.